Listed here are 8 T cell receptor beta chains from one sample, sequenced in a study of PD-L1 blockade in urothelial cancer. Using immunoSEQ multiplex PCR, the repertoire was profiled, and TCRdb retains in-frame clones only, with some absent. The sample records tens of thousands of clones, 70% to 90% being singletons. Regarding time point: peripheral blood 6 weeks after treatment start. The sequenced sample was PBMCs, obtained around atezolizumab (anti-PD-L1) treatment. These TCRs come from a man aged 50 or older with urothelial cancer.

The V call is TRBV11-2, the J call TRBJ2-1; 9 bases are a match to TRBD1. Trimming cost V 7 bases and J 3 bases; bases outside gene matches: 4. Germline lookup yields CDR1 SGHAT and CDR2 FQNNGV. CDR3 length: 14 residues. CDR3 in amino acids: CASTRQGVYNEQFF. CDR3 bases: TGTGCCAGCACCCGACAGGGGGTCTACAATGAGCAGTTCTTC.

The gene calls are TRBV6-1 and TRBJ2-2; 7 nucleotides agree with TRBD1. The CDR3 loop spans 15 amino acids. Losses at the gene ends were 1 base for V and 4 bases for J; bases not matched to a gene: 3. CDR1 is MNHNS and CDR2 is SASEGT in the germline V gene. The CDR3 reads CASSEVGQSTGELFF. In DNA form, the CDR3 reads TGTGCCAGCAGTGAAGTGGGACAGAGCACCGGGGAGCTGTTTTTT.

The V call is TRBV5-6, the J call TRBJ2-4; 7 bases fit TRBD1. This CDR3 has 15 residues. Germline CDR1 reads SGHDT; CDR2 reads YYEEEE. Germline trimming cut 4 bases from V and 6 bases from J; bases unmatched to any gene: 10. DNA of the CDR3: TGTGCCAGCAGCCCACAGGGGCCCCCAGGAAACATTCAGTACTTC. Translated: CASSPQGPPGNIQYF.

The chain recombines TRBV18 with TRBJ1-4; D possibly corresponds to TRBD1 (6 bases). Looked up from germline, CDR1 is KGHSH and CDR2 is LQKENI. The ends were cut back, 4 bases at V and 8 bases at J, with 11 bases in the middle. This CDR3 is built from 13 residues. The DNA for the CDR3 is TGTGCCAGCTCACGGGACACAAGGGAAAAACTGTTTTTT. Residues: CASSRDTREKLFF.

The CDR3 loop is CSVELLLGAGGDTQYF. CDR3 coding DNA: TGCAGCGTTGAACTGCTCTTGGGAGCGGGGGGAGATACGCAGTATTTT. The rearrangement joins TRBV29-1 to TRBJ2-3, with 9 bases identical to TRBD2. V lost 2 bases and J lost 5; bases outside the gene matches: 11. The germline V gene encodes CDR1 SQVTM and CDR2 ANQGSEA. The CDR3 has 16 residues.

The CDR3 region has the DNA TGTGCCAGCAGCGCACTAGCGGGGGGACGCACAGATACGCAGTATTTT. This translates into CASSALAGGRTDTQYF. This chain uses TRBV7-9 with TRBJ2-3, with 12 positions matching TRBD2. Looked up from germline, CDR1 is SEHNR and CDR2 is FQNEAQ (reference sequence). This CDR3 contains 16 residues. V lost 5 bases, J lost 1 base, and 4 bases stayed unmatched. Combining the CDR3 with reference TRBV7-9 and TRBJ2-3 gives the whole variable domain DTGVSQNPRHKITKRGQNVTFRCDPISEHNRLYWYRQTLGQGPEFLTYFQNEAQLEKSRLLSDRFSAERPKGSFSTLEIQRTEQGDSAMYLCASSALAGGRTDTQYFGPGTRLTVL.

This clone was observed once. The chain links TRBV5-8 to TRBJ2-4; 7 bases match TRBD1. Germline CDR1 reads SGHTS; CDR2 reads YDEGEE. J was trimmed by 5 bases and V by 10 bases; bases with no gene match: 9. The CDR3 is 13 amino acids. CDR3 DNA sequence: TGTGCCGGAAGAACCACAGGGGAAAACATTCAGTACTTC. This codes for CAGRTTGENIQYF.

This clone appeared a few times. The chain carries TRBV10-2 and TRBJ2-5, with 7 bases matching TRBD1. Looked up from germline, CDR1 is WSHSY and CDR2 is SAAADI. This CDR3 contains 14 residues. V lost 8 bases to trimming and J lost 1 base; unmatched junction nucleotides: 7. CDR3 protein: CASQTDRAQETQYF. Here the CDR3 DNA reads TGCGCCAGCCAGACAGACAGGGCCCAAGAGACCCAGTACTTC.